This note documents a single TCR beta chain sequence. Its antigen remains unknown. The repertoire was sequenced with immunoSEQ multiplex PCR; TCRdb's copy has only in-frame clones and lacks some. The top ten clones hold 20% to 25% of a sample with around 64,000 clones, around 90% of them seen once. V was shortened by 3 bases and J by 0 bases, with 6 bases between the two germline ends. The length of the CDR3 is 14 residues. Germline-derived CDR1 and CDR2 are SGHVS and FNYEAQ. The source of the sample is a study of T cells in localized non-small cell lung cancer. Whole-study findings and limits: Uninvolved adjacent lung showed higher T cell clonality than tumor.

The chain links TRBV7-6 to TRBJ2-1, with D tentatively TRBD2 (5 bases). This specimen consisted of peripheral blood, obtained before any cancer treatment. This clonotype was sampled from a man aged 40-75 years with stage I squamous cell lung carcinoma. The CDR3 nucleotides read TGTGCCAGCAGCTTCCGGGACTCCTACAATGAGCAGTTCTTC. As protein: CASSFRDSYNEQFF.